This T cell receptor (beta chain) is drawn from a study of CD8+ T cells in alopecia areata. Across the study: At a dose of 5 to 10 mg twice daily, oral tofacitinib was given to treated patients.

Extracted RNA was reverse transcribed, and the resulting cDNA served as sequencing template. Produced via immunoSEQ multiplex PCR; TCRdb's table is partial and in-frame only. The sample contains around 61,000 clones, approximately 46% of which appear only once. Alopecia areata patients had lesional scalp punch biopsies and peripheral blood taken from them. The germline gives CDR1 SGDLS, CDR2 YYNGEE. With 4 bases removed from V and 0 bases from J, the gap between germline ends came to 13 bases. This CDR3 is built from 15 residues. This sequence joins TRBV9 and TRBJ2-5, with D maybe TRBD2 (6 bases). The sequence was collected from a human donor with alopecia areata. The sample here was CD8+ T cells sorted from blood, taken at week 0. The CDR3 sequence is CASSSTGTYQETQYF. The CDR3 nucleotides read TGTGCCAGCAGCTCAACCGGGACTTACCAAGAGACCCAGTACTTC. The variable domain in full, completed from reference TRBV9 and TRBJ2-5, reads DSGVTQTPKHLITATGQRVTLRCSPRSGDLSVYWYQQSLDQGLQFLIQYYNGEERAKGNILERFSAQQFPDLHSELNLSSLELGDSALYFCASSSTGTYQETQYFGPGTRLLVL.